This T cell receptor (beta chain) was sequenced for a study of cytomegalovirus exposure and HLA in healthy donors. Germline loops: CDR1 MGHDK, CDR2 SYGVNS. Trimming removed 3 bases from V and 5 bases from J; junction bases left unmatched: 13. This CDR3 has 18 amino acids. Both 60 Vbeta primers and 13 Jbeta primers went into the PCR. In the original analysis: Per a later analysis, the number of unique TCR beta chains was about 78 million, of which some 10 million were shared. Measured with immunoSEQ multiplex PCR; TCRdb has only the in-frame clones, and not every one. V and J calls and clone size come straight from that table; D and trimming were deduced from the DNA. The sample lists approximately 150,000 clones, 70% to 85% occurring once. Study-wide points: Per a later analysis, HLA-associated TCR beta chains showed more clonal expansion than other, equally common TCR beta chains. Confirmation in vitro established that three CMV-associated chains were specific for CMV antigens. Further analysis was carried out later, and it showed several of the most significant clusters appearing linked to common viral pathogens.

Regarding this clone: Its antigen is as yet unknown.

This chain uses TRBV25-1 with TRBJ2-5, with 12 bases matching TRBD2. This TCR was sampled from a woman in her fifties or sixties in good health and CMV-seropositive. What was sequenced was PBMCs. CDR3 sequence (DNA): TGTGCCAGCAGTGATTTACTAGCGGGAGGTATAGCCCAGGAGACCCAGTACTTC. Its translation is CASSDLLAGGIAQETQYF.